This TCR beta chain was sequenced for a study of blood T cells in healthy people across ages. Combining a sample-barcoded 5' primer with a J-beta primer mix, a second PCR ran for about 7 to 11 cycles. TCRdb re-called the 5' RACE reads with MiXCR, one entry per CDR3 protein. The sample carries hundreds of thousands of distinct CDR3 sequences, around 43% recorded once. J gave up 6 bases and V 0 bases, and 6 bases lay outside the gene matches. This CDR3 region has 16 residues. Per the germline V gene, CDR1 is SGDLS and CDR2 is YYNGEE. The origin of this receptor is a man aged 80 or over in good health. This sequence joins TRBV9 and TRBJ1-6; 7 bases match TRBD1. Material for sequencing was blood. The CDR3 DNA follows: TGTGCCAGCAGCGTAGATAGGGGGCCCGGTAATTCACCCCTCCACTTT. The encoded protein is CASSVDRGPGNSPLHF.